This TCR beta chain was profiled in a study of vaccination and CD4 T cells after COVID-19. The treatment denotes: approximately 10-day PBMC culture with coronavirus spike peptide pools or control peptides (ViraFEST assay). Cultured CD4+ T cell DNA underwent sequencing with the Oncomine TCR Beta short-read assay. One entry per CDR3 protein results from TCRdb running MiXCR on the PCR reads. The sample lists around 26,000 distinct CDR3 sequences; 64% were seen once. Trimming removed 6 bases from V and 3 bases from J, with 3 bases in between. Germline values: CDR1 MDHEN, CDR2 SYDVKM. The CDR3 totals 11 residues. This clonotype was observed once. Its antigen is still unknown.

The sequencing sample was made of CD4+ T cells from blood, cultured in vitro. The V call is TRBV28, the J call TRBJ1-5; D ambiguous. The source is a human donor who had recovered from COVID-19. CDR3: CASRTNQPQHF. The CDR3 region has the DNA TGTGCCAGCAGAACCAATCAGCCCCAGCATTTT.